This T cell receptor (beta chain) was found in a study of response to subunit inactivated influenza vaccine. Study observations and caveats: The authors offered the suggestion that each seasonal influenza vaccination recruits few new T cells.

A few counts support this clonotype. Its antigen is unknown. This CDR3 has 15 amino acids. The junction had 4 bases not matched to a gene; V was cut back by 1 base and J by 3 bases. Germline CDR1 and CDR2: SGHAT and FQNNGV. TCRdb reprocessed the RT-PCR reads via MiXCR and lists one record per CDR3 protein. The sample contains hundreds of thousands of distinct CDR3 sequences, about 8% of which appear only once. The clonotype originates from a man between 50 and 69 years old who received an inactivated influenza vaccine. The gene calls are TRBV11-2 and TRBJ2-7, with 9 bases matching TRBD1. This material consisted of PBMCs from blood, taken around 25 months after vaccination. DNA of the CDR3: TGTGCCAGCAGCTTAGTGGGACAGGGCTTCTACGAGCAGTACTTC. Translated, it gives CASSLVGQGFYEQYF. The full variable domain, rest sourced from reference TRBV11-2 and TRBJ2-7, is EAGVAQSPRYKIIEKRQSVAFWCNPISGHATLYWYQQILGQGPKLLIQFQNNGVVDDSQLPKDRFSAERLKGVDSTLKIQPAKLEDSAVYLCASSLVGQGFYEQYFGPGTRLTVT.